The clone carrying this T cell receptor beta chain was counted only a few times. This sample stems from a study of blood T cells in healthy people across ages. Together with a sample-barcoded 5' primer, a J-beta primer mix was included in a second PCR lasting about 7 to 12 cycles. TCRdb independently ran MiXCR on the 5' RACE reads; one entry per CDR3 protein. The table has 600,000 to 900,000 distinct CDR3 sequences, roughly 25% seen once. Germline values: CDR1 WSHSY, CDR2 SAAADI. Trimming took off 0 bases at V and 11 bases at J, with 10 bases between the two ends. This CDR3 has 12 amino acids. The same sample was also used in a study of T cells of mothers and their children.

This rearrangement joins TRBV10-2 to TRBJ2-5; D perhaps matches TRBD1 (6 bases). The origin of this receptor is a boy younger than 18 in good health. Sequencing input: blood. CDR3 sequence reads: CASSESTGKQYF. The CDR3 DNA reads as TGCGCCAGCAGTGAGTCGACAGGAAAGCAGTACTTC.